These 17 T cell receptor beta chains originate from one sample sequenced in a study of cytomegalovirus exposure and HLA in healthy donors. Clones were sequenced by immunoSEQ multiplex PCR, and TCRdb holds only the in-frame ones, with some missing. The profile covers 250,000 to 350,000 clones, with approximately 90% appearing a single time and about 0.91% taken by the ten largest. Specimen: PBMCs. The receptors were sampled from a woman aged 18-29 years in good health and CMV-seronegative.

The chain uses TRBV28 and TRBJ2-2; 9 positions match TRBD1. The CDR3 has 15 amino acids. Looked up from germline, CDR1 is MDHEN and CDR2 is SYDVKM. The ends lost 5 bases at V and 6 bases at J; junction bases unmatched: 7. This CDR3 is CASSPGTGIPGELFF. The DNA for the CDR3 is TGTGCCAGCAGTCCGGGGACAGGGATCCCCGGGGAGCTGTTTTTT.

V and J are TRBV4-1 and TRBJ2-7; 7 positions agree with TRBD2. Trimming took 1 base from V and 1 from J; bases not matched to a gene: 7. This CDR3 spans 16 amino acids. From germline, CDR1 is MGHRA and CDR2 YSYEKL. The CDR3 region is CASSQAGLADSYEQYF. CDR3 DNA: TGCGCCAGCAGCCAAGCCGGTCTAGCGGATTCCTACGAGCAGTACTTC.

The CDR3 reads CASSYDARDTQYF. CDR3 in DNA: TGTGCCAGCAGCTATGACGCGAGGGATACGCAGTATTTT. The chain links TRBV6-5 to TRBJ2-3; D not resolved. Germline assignment: CDR1 MNHEY and CDR2 SVGAGI. The CDR3 consists of 13 residues. V gave up 6 bases and J gave up 6 bases, with 13 bases separating them.

This clone appeared a single time. This sequence joins TRBV19 and TRBJ1-5; D uncertain. V lost 3 bases and J 6 bases, leaving 15 bases between the germline ends. CDR1 and CDR2 from the germline V gene are LNHDA and SQIVND (reference sequence). This CDR3 spans 15 amino acids. The CDR3 DNA reads TGTGCCAGTAGTATCGTAGAAGGAGCGGGTCAGCCCCAGCATTTT. This gives the protein CASSIVEGAGQPQHF. Filled out from reference TRBV19 and TRBJ1-5, the complete variable domain reads DGGITQSPKYLFRKEGQNVTLSCEQNLNHDAMYWYRQDPGQGLRLIYYSQIVNDFQKGDIAEGYSVSREKKESFPLTVTSAQKNPTAFYLCASSIVEGAGQPQHFGDGTRLSIL.

This chain uses TRBV9 with TRBJ1-1; D may be TRBD1 (6 bases). Between the trimmed V and J ends, which lost 0 bases and 0 bases, there was a span of 12 bases. This CDR3 has 16 residues. Germline V gives CDR1 SGDLS, CDR2 YYNGEE. CDR3 nucleotides: TGTGCCAGCAGCGTAGGAGCGGGGGGGCTGAACACTGAAGCTTTCTTT. Protein: CASSVGAGGLNTEAFF.

This chain uses TRBV4-2 with TRBJ1-2; the D is unclear. Germline loops: CDR1 LGHNA, CDR2 YNFKEQ. V lost 0 bases, J lost 4 bases, and 9 bases lay in between. The CDR3 is 14 amino acids. CDR3 in amino acids: CASSQDRVSYGYTF. The CDR3 coding sequence is TGTGCCAGCAGCCAAGATCGGGTTTCCTATGGCTACACCTTC.

The chain is built from TRBV4-2 and TRBJ2-7; 9 nucleotides align to TRBD1. This CDR3 region has 18 residues. From germline, CDR1 is LGHNA and CDR2 YNFKEQ. Trimming removed 0 bases from V and 0 bases from J; junction bases left unmatched: 9. The CDR3 nucleotides read TGTGCCAGCAGCCAAGAATCTGTCCGGACAGGGGACTCCTACGAGCAGTACTTC. This codes for CASSQESVRTGDSYEQYF.

The chain links TRBV28 to TRBJ1-4, with D uncertain. The CDR3 is 15 residues long. The germline gives CDR1 MDHEN, CDR2 SYDVKM. Trimming cost V 4 bases and J 8 bases, with 17 bases left between them. The CDR3 loop is CASSSTQPRPEKLFF. As DNA, the CDR3 is TGTGCCAGCAGTTCCACTCAACCTAGGCCCGAAAAACTGTTTTTT.

This rearrangement joins TRBV27 to TRBJ2-3; 7 bases map to TRBD1. Looked up from germline, CDR1 is MNHEY and CDR2 is SMNVEV (reference sequence). This CDR3 region has 14 residues. The trim removed 1 base at V and 6 bases at J, leaving 4 bases unmatched. CDR3 DNA: TGTGCCAGCAGTTTATTCCCGACAGGGGATACGCAGTATTTT. Protein: CASSLFPTGDTQYF.

This chain joins TRBV7-9 and TRBJ2-7, with a weak D call TRBD2 (5 bases). This CDR3 has 16 amino acids. Germline V gene lookup returns CDR1 SEHNR and CDR2 FQNEAQ (reference sequence). The V end lost 4 bases, the J end lost 4 bases, and 20 bases lay between the germline ends. In nucleotides, the CDR3 is TGTGCCAGCAGCTCCCTGGGTGGAGCGGTTAATTACGAGCAGTACTTC. Translating it yields CASSSLGGAVNYEQYF.

V gene TRBV7-9 combines with J gene TRBJ2-7, with 14 bases matching TRBD2. The V and J ends lost 4 bases and 2 bases, in that order; junction bases with no gene match: 13. The germline CDR1 and CDR2 sequences are SEHNR and FQNEAQ (reference sequence). CDR3 length equals 19 residues. As DNA, the CDR3 is TGTGCCAGCAGCTCTTTGACTAGCGGGAGGGCTGTCTTTACCTACGAGCAGTACTTC. It translates to CASSSLTSGRAVFTYEQYF.

The chain has TRBV29-1 and TRBJ2-2; 9 nucleotides agree with TRBD2. CDR3 length equals 15 residues. V was pared by 3 bases and J by 1 base, with 3 bases of the junction left unmatched. The germline gives CDR1 SQVTM, CDR2 ANQGSEA. CDR3 in amino acids: CSVDASGVNTGELFF. The DNA for the CDR3 is TGCAGCGTTGACGCTAGCGGGGTGAACACCGGGGAGCTGTTTTTT.

This chain connects TRBV2 to TRBJ2-7; 8 nucleotides line up with TRBD1. Looked up from germline, CDR1 is SNHLY and CDR2 is FYNNEI. V dropped 6 bases and J dropped 0; count of bases not matched to a gene: 10. The CDR3 sequence is 16 residues long. DNA for the CDR3: TGTGCCAGCAGCGCGGGACAGGCCTTAAACTCCTACGAGCAGTACTTC. This encodes CASSAGQALNSYEQYF.

On this clone: One end of the junction fails to match germline, which may point to a read error. The chain carries TRBV28 and TRBJ1-3; 7 bases are shared with TRBD1. Germline assignment: CDR1 MDHEN and CDR2 SYDVKM. The CDR3 loop spans 14 amino acids. CDR3: CASSLGETGAPIYF. The CDR3 DNA sequence: TGTGCCAGCAGCTTGGGGGAAACAGGGGCCCCCATCTATTTT.

The gene calls are TRBV7-2 and TRBJ2-7; 14 bases map to TRBD2. With V trimmed by 5 bases and J by 5 bases, 2 bases remained unmatched. The CDR3 is 14 amino acids. Germline V gene sequence: CDR1 SGHTA, CDR2 FQGNSA. The DNA of the CDR3 is TGTGCCAGCAGCCCGGGACTAGCGGGAGACGAGCAGTACTTC. Translation gives CASSPGLAGDEQYF. Complete variable domain (other parts from reference TRBV7-2 and TRBJ2-7): GAGVSQSPSNKVTEKGKDVELRCDPISGHTALYWYRQSLGQGLEFLIYFQGNSAPDKSGLPSDRFSAERTGGSVSTLTIQRTQQEDSAVYLCASSPGLAGDEQYFGPGTRLTVT.

This rearrangement joins TRBV19 to TRBJ2-4, with 10 nucleotides matching TRBD1. CDR1 is LNHDA and CDR2 is SQIVND in the germline V gene (reference sequence). The V gene end was trimmed by 5 bases and the J gene end by 9 bases; junction bases not matched to a gene: 7. The length of the CDR3 is 14 residues. The CDR3 nucleotides are TGTGCCAGTAGTGACGGACAGGGGGTAGGCATTCAGTACTTC. Residues: CASSDGQGVGIQYF. The whole variable domain, remainder taken from reference TRBV19 and TRBJ2-4, is DGGITQSPKYLFRKEGQNVTLSCEQNLNHDAMYWYRQDPGQGLRLIYYSQIVNDFQKGDIAEGYSVSREKKESFPLTVTSAQKNPTAFYLCASSDGQGVGIQYFGAGTRLSVL.

The V gene is TRBV9, the J gene TRBJ2-5, with 13 positions matching TRBD2. This CDR3 spans 16 amino acids. Unmatched junction bases numbered 4, after V lost 3 bases and J lost 2 bases. Germline CDR1 and CDR2: SGDLS and YYNGEE. The CDR3 DNA sequence: TGTGCCAGCAGCGCCCGACTAGCGGGAGGTCAAGAGACCCAGTACTTC. This encodes CASSARLAGGQETQYF.